Shown below are 19 T cell receptor beta chains from a single sample sequenced in a study of blood T cell repertoires in COVID-19. The table came from immunoSEQ multiplex PCR; TCRdb's copy has only in-frame clones and leaves some out. The sample shows 400,000 to 450,000 clones, around 90% of them seen only once. Sequencing was carried out using peripheral blood. Receptors originate from a man between 18 and 35 years old with COVID-19, enrolled during active disease.

There are a few counts of this clone. This rearrangement joins TRBV12-5 to TRBJ2-3; D is unclear. There are 12 residues in the CDR3. CDR1 LGHNT and CDR2 FRNRAP come from the germline V gene. V lost 5 bases and J lost 6, with 9 bases in between. CDR3 in DNA: TGTGCTAGTGGTCCTACTCCGGATACGCAGTATTTT. It is translated as CASGPTPDTQYF.

J is TRBJ2-6 and V is TRBV10-2; 10 bases match TRBD2. Per germline, CDR1 WSHSY and CDR2 SAAADI. Trimming took 6 bases from V and 0 from J; bases not matched to a gene: 8. CDR3 length equals 18 residues. The CDR3 DNA follows: TGCGCCAGCAGCGCCGGACTAGCGGAGGGCTCTGGGGCCAACGTCCTGACTTTC. Translating gives CASSAGLAEGSGANVLTF.

The chain recombines TRBV16 with TRBJ2-5, with D possibly matching TRBD1 (6 bases). V lost 0 bases and J lost 5, with 7 bases in between. Germline loops: CDR1 KGHSY, CDR2 FQNENV. This CDR3 has 13 residues. The CDR3 loop reads CASSQSGAETQYF. DNA of the CDR3: TGTGCCAGCAGCCAATCGGGGGCGGAGACCCAGTACTTC.

The genes are TRBV6-5 and TRBJ2-7; 8 nucleotides line up with TRBD2. CDR1 is MNHEY, CDR2 SVGAGI, per germline. The CDR3 consists of 13 residues. V gave up 7 bases and J gave up 0 bases; unmatched junction bases: 2. The CDR3 spells CASTLAGSYEQYF. CDR3 bases: TGTGCCAGCACTCTAGCGGGCTCCTACGAGCAGTACTTC.

The chain recombines TRBV18 with TRBJ1-1; 7 positions agree with TRBD1. J was trimmed by 6 bases and V by 2 bases; bases with no gene match: 6. Germline V gene data show CDR1 as KGHSH and CDR2 as LQKENI. The CDR3 consists of 14 residues. CDR3 bases: TGTGCCAGCTCACCAGAGGGGGCGCCGTCTGAAGCTTTCTTT. It yields the protein CASSPEGAPSEAFF.

The rearrangement joins TRBV3-1 (or the pseudogene TRBV3-2) to TRBJ1-5; no reliable D call. V was shortened by 1 base and J by 5 bases, with 6 bases between the two germline ends. The V gene's germline CDR1 is LGHDT and CDR2 YNNKEL (reference sequence). The CDR3 has 13 residues. CDR3 sequence reads: CASSQALDQPQHF. CDR3 bases: TGTGCCAGCAGCCAAGCCCTAGATCAGCCCCAGCATTTT.

The V call is TRBV27, the J call TRBJ1-1, with 9 bases matching TRBD1. Trimming cost V 6 bases and J 6 bases; bases outside gene matches: 8. Germline lookup yields CDR1 MNHEY and CDR2 SMNVEV (reference sequence). CDR3 length: 14 residues. As DNA, the CDR3 is TGTGCCAGCAGGGACAGGGGAATAAGGGCTGAAGCTTTCTTT. It specifies CASRDRGIRAEAFF.

This chain uses TRBV5-8 with TRBJ1-1; no clear D gene. Germline V lookup: CDR1 SGHTS, CDR2 YDEGEE. The CDR3 is 13 residues long. V was trimmed by 5 bases and J by 1 base, leaving 9 bases between them. The CDR3 spells CASSLPGNTEAFF. DNA for the CDR3: TGTGCCAGCAGTTTACCGGGGAACACTGAAGCTTTCTTT.

The CDR3 DNA follows: TGTGCCTGGAGTCGGAGAGGCGGGGAGCTGTTTTTT. Protein sequence: CAWSRRGGELFF. This chain uses TRBV30 with TRBJ2-2; D ambiguous. Trimming took 2 bases from V and 7 from J, leaving 8 bases between them. The CDR3 runs to 12 residues. Germline CDR1 is GTSNPN and CDR2 is SVGIG (reference sequence).

The chain employs TRBV11-3 and TRBJ2-2; 12 nucleotides line up with TRBD2. With 5 bases clipped from V and 3 bases from J, the junction kept 4 bases outside the gene matches. The CDR3 is 16 residues long. Germline V gene lookup returns CDR1 SGHNT and CDR2 YENEEA. CDR3 nucleotide sequence: TGTGCCAGCAGCCCTAGCGGGGGGGAGTACACCGGGGAGCTGTTTTTT. Translated: CASSPSGGEYTGELFF.

This clone was observed once. The chain combines TRBV7-9 with TRBJ1-2; 8 nucleotides align to TRBD1. Germline assignment: CDR1 SEHNR and CDR2 FQNEAQ (reference sequence). CDR3 length: 15 residues. The V segment lost 6 bases and the J segment 8 bases; nucleotides outside the gene matches: 14. The CDR3 here is CASSRGQGGVEGYTF. Written as DNA, the CDR3 is TGTGCCAGCAGTCGCGGACAGGGAGGAGTTGAGGGCTACACCTTC.

This clone was observed a handful of times. V gene TRBV6-5 combines with J gene TRBJ1-2; D might be TRBD1 (5 bases). This CDR3 region has 12 residues. V shed 9 bases and J shed 4 bases, with 12 bases lying between them. CDR1 and CDR2 (germline): MNHEY, SVGAGI. In DNA form, the CDR3 reads TGTGCCAGTCAACACGGGGGCTATGGCTACACCTTC. It encodes CASQHGGYGYTF.

V gene TRBV6-5 combines with J gene TRBJ2-3, with a weak D call TRBD2 (6 bases). Germline V gene lookup returns CDR1 MNHEY and CDR2 SVGAGI. V dropped 8 bases and J dropped 0 bases, with 15 bases sitting between them. The CDR3 has 15 amino acids. The CDR3 here is CASGKGRGSTDTQYF. For the CDR3, the DNA is TGTGCCAGCGGGAAAGGGCGGGGAAGCACAGATACGCAGTATTTT.

This clone occurred a few times. The V gene is TRBV2, the J gene TRBJ1-1, with 7 positions matching TRBD1. The J segment lost 7 bases and the V segment lost 4 bases, leaving 9 bases of the junction unmatched. Germline CDR1 reads SNHLY; CDR2 reads FYNNEI. The CDR3 totals 14 residues. Here the CDR3 DNA reads TGTGCCAGCAGTGTTTCAGGGGGAGAAGGTGAAGCTTTCTTT. It translates to CASSVSGGEGEAFF.

V is TRBV5-1 and J is TRBJ2-4; D might be TRBD1 (5 bases). V was pared by 1 base and J by 5 bases, with 10 bases between. Germline V lookup: CDR1 SGHRS, CDR2 YFSETQ. The CDR3 runs 14 residues. CDR3 sequence reads: CASSLRGLENIQYF. The DNA for the CDR3 is TGCGCCAGCAGCTTGAGGGGTTTAGAAAACATTCAGTACTTC.

V usage is TRBV5-4 and J usage is TRBJ1-6; 7 bases fit TRBD1. CDR3 length: 16 amino acids. The germline V gene encodes CDR1 SGHNT and CDR2 YYREEE (reference sequence). The J segment lost 13 bases and the V segment lost 0 bases, leaving 13 bases of the junction unmatched. CDR3 nucleotide sequence: TGTGCCAGCAGCTTGGACAAACGGACAGGAACCTTCCCCCTCCACTTT. It codes for CASSLDKRTGTFPLHF.

The rearrangement joins TRBV19 to TRBJ2-7; D possibly corresponds to TRBD1 (5 bases). The CDR3 has 13 amino acids. Germline V lookup: CDR1 LNHDA, CDR2 SQIVND (reference sequence). The V end lost 7 bases, the J end lost 5 bases, and 15 bases lay between the germline ends. The CDR3 nucleotides read TGTGCCAGTACTCAAGTCCCAGGGAACGAGCAGTACTTC. This gives the protein CASTQVPGNEQYF.

This chain connects TRBV5-1 to TRBJ1-1; 7 bases fit TRBD1. The ends lost 4 bases at V and 3 bases at J; junction bases unmatched: 6. The CDR3 has 14 amino acids. In germline, CDR1 is SGHRS, CDR2 YFSETQ. The CDR3 DNA reads TGCGCCAGCAGCCAGGGGGTGGCGGACACTGAAGCTTTCTTT. Translating it yields CASSQGVADTEAFF.

J is TRBJ2-2 and V is TRBV6-5, with a tentative D call TRBD1 (6 bases). The length of the CDR3 is 14 residues. V lost 2 bases and J lost 6, with 10 bases in between. Germline assignment: CDR1 MNHEY and CDR2 SVGAGI. The CDR3 DNA follows: TGTGCCAGCAGTTACAGCAAGGGGGCCGGGGAGCTGTTTTTT. Translating it yields CASSYSKGAGELFF.